Below, 8 T cell receptor beta chains from the same sample are listed, as sequenced in a study of blood T cells in healthy people across ages. Alongside a J-beta primer mix, a sample-barcoded 5' primer served in a second PCR lasting about 7 to 12 cycles. TCRdb reanalysed the 5' RACE reads using MiXCR and keeps one entry per CDR3 protein. The table lists some 1.7 million distinct CDR3 sequences, about 30% of them singletons. Sequenced sample: blood. All receptors derive from a woman in her 30s in good health.

V and J are TRBV7-2 and TRBJ2-7, with TRBD1 matching 9 bases. The germline CDR1 and CDR2 sequences are SGHTA and FQGNSA. The CDR3 covers 15 residues. V trimming: 3 bases; J trimming: 6 bases; junction bases outside the gene matches: 9. Written as DNA, the CDR3 is TGTGCCAGCAGCTTCCCCGGGACAGGGAATTCCGAGCAGTACTTC. The encoded protein is CASSFPGTGNSEQYF. Using reference TRBV7-2 and TRBJ2-7 for the parts outside the CDR3, the full variable domain is GAGVSQSPSNKVTEKGKDVELRCDPISGHTALYWYRQSLGQGLEFLIYFQGNSAPDKSGLPSDRFSAERTGGSVSTLTIQRTQQEDSAVYLCASSFPGTGNSEQYFGPGTRLTVT.

On this clonotype: A much more abundant neighbour one base away suggests this may be a read error. V and J are TRBV7-9 and TRBJ2-7; TRBD2 is a possible D gene (6 bases). The germline V and J ends were trimmed by 5 bases and 6 bases, with 20 bases remaining between them. This CDR3 is 15 amino acids long. Germline assignment: CDR1 SEHNR and CDR2 FQNEAQ (reference sequence). The CDR3 loop is CASSPGGTRGSEQYV. CDR3 nucleotide sequence: TGTGCCAGCAGCCCGGGCGGGACTCGGGGCTCCGAGCAGTACGTC.

The chain couples TRBV20-1 to TRBJ1-5, with TRBD1 identical over 9 bases. V was pared by 3 bases and J by 6 bases, with 6 bases of the junction left unmatched. The CDR3 is 14 residues long. Germline CDR1 reads DFQATT; CDR2 reads SNEGSKA (reference sequence). CDR3 amino acids: CSASPGQGGQPQHF. In DNA, the CDR3 is TGCAGTGCTAGCCCGGGACAGGGAGGTCAGCCCCAGCATTTT.

The V call is TRBV7-2, the J call TRBJ2-3, with D perhaps being TRBD1 or TRBD2 (6 bases each). This CDR3 region has 15 residues. V lost 3 bases, J lost 3 bases, and 13 bases lay in between. CDR1 is SGHTA, CDR2 FQGNSA, per germline. CDR3 DNA: TGTGCCAGCAGCTTTGGGGGCGGGGAGACAGATACGCAGTATTTT. Its protein product is CASSFGGGETDTQYF.

The gene calls are TRBV7-2 and TRBJ2-1, with 9 bases that match TRBD2. This CDR3 has 16 amino acids. Losses at the gene ends were 5 bases for V and 8 bases for J; bases not matched to a gene: 13. Germline values: CDR1 SGHTA, CDR2 FQGNSA. In DNA form, the CDR3 reads TGTGCCAGCAGCCTCCTAGCGGGGAGTGTTACCGATGAGCAGTTCTTC. Protein: CASSLLAGSVTDEQFF.

This clonotype occurred a few times. V is TRBV2 and J is TRBJ2-3; no reliable D call. The CDR3 runs to 15 residues. Trimming stripped 4 bases from V and 5 bases from J, with 16 bases between. Per the germline V gene, CDR1 is SNHLY and CDR2 is FYNNEI. This CDR3 reads CASSVLAGYGDTQYF. The DNA of the CDR3 is TGTGCCAGCAGTGTATTAGCTGGGTATGGAGATACGCAGTATTTT. Complete variable domain (other parts from reference TRBV2 and TRBJ2-3): EPEVTQTPSHQVTQMGQEVILRCVPISNHLYFYWYRQILGQKVEFLVSFYNNEISEKSEIFDDQFSVERPDGSNFTLKIRSTKLEDSAMYFCASSVLAGYGDTQYFGPGTRLTVL.

V is TRBV12-5 and J is TRBJ2-2; 8 nucleotides align to TRBD2. J gave up 0 bases and V 0 bases, and 9 bases lay outside the gene matches. CDR1 is LGHNT and CDR2 is FRNRAP in the germline V gene. The CDR3 loop spans 19 amino acids. This CDR3 reads CASGLVREGPFANTGELFF. CDR3 DNA: TGTGCTAGTGGTTTGGTACGGGAGGGACCCTTCGCGAACACCGGGGAGCTGTTTTTT.

The genes are TRBV7-2 and TRBJ2-5; TRBD2 matches at 7 bases. Trimming took 4 bases from V and 1 from J; bases not matched to a gene: 6. The CDR3 has 15 amino acids. The germline V gene encodes CDR1 SGHTA and CDR2 FQGNSA. Here the CDR3 DNA reads TGTGCCAGCAGCTACTGGGGCGGGGGCCAAGAGACCCAGTACTTC. Translating it yields CASSYWGGGQETQYF.